This T cell receptor beta chain was sequenced in a study of blood T cell repertoires in COVID-19. The CDR3 runs to 14 residues. The V end was cut by 2 bases, the J end by 9 bases, with 14 bases between. The germline V gene has CDR1 MGHRA and CDR2 YSYEKL. Original handling: Reference gene primer amplification yielded estimated nucleated cell counts. Repertoires were generated with immunoSEQ multiplex PCR, while TCRdb's copy carries only in-frame clones and drops some. V, J and clone size were drawn from that table, and D and trimming were deduced from the DNA. The sample comprises 68,000 or so clones, approximately 90% of which are singletons, and about 2.9% rests with the top ten.

The sample consisted of peripheral blood. This chain uses TRBV4-1 with TRBJ1-5; possibly TRBD1 for D (5 bases). The TCR was taken from a middle-aged man with acute or convalescent COVID-19. CDR3 protein: CASSQNFGGMPQHF. The CDR3 DNA reads as TGCGCCAGCAGCCAAAATTTTGGGGGGATGCCCCAGCATTTT.